These 20 T cell receptor beta chains were sequenced from one sample in a study of OX40 agonist ivuxolimab in advanced cancers. Library preparation used the immunoSEQ multiplex PCR assay. The table was pulled from immuneACCESS by TCRdb, which kept in-frame rearrangements only. Such tables lose some clones; where checked, under half of the loss comes from unresolved V genes, and the rest has no known cause. A total of roughly 2,900 clones appear in this sample, more than 85% of them only once. 1.5% to 2% of the sample is taken by the ten largest. The specimen comprised CD4+ or CD8+ T cells sorted from blood, sampled in a trial of the OX40 agonist ivuxolimab. All receptors derive from an adult with an advanced solid tumor such as melanoma, head and neck, liver or kidney cancer.

This sequence joins TRBV12-1 and TRBJ2-3; the tabulated D call, TRBD1, remains unverified against the DNA. TRBV12-1 is annotated as a pseudogene. The CDR3 loop spans 14 amino acids. DNA for the CDR3: TGTGCCAGCAGCTCCCGGGACAGAACAGATACGCAGTATTTT. Translation: CASSSRDRTDTQYF.

The chain joins TRBV19 to TRBJ1-6; D might be TRBD1 (6 bases). Deletions cut 3 bases from V and 7 bases from J, with 13 bases between. Germline V lookup: CDR1 LNHDA, CDR2 SQIVND (reference sequence). This CDR3 is built from 15 residues. The CDR3, as DNA: TGTGCCAGTAGTATTTCACAGGGCGTAAATTCACCCCTCCACTTT. It codes for CASSISQGVNSPLHF.

This sequence joins TRBV2 and TRBJ1-1, with D perhaps TRBD1 (5 bases). The CDR3 has 14 residues. V was clipped by 4 bases and J by 1 base, with 10 bases between them. The germline CDR1 and CDR2 sequences are SNHLY and FYNNEI. Here the CDR3 DNA reads TGTGCCAGCAGTGCGCAGGGAGGGAACACTGAAGCTTTCTTT. This codes for CASSAQGGNTEAFF.

This rearrangement joins TRBV4-1 to TRBJ2-7; TRBD1 agrees at 10 bases. Unmatched junction bases numbered 4, after V lost 1 base and J lost 4 bases. CDR3 length: 15 amino acids. The germline V gene has CDR1 MGHRA and CDR2 YSYEKL. The CDR3 sequence is CASSQVAGQGYEQYF. CDR3 DNA sequence: TGCGCCAGCAGCCAAGTAGCGGGACAGGGGTACGAGCAGTACTTC.

This clone appeared a single time. The chain joins TRBV10-2 to TRBJ1-2; D gene unclear. This CDR3 is built from 13 residues. Trimming shortened V by 0 bases and J by 8 bases, and 10 bases separated the two germline ends. Germline CDR1 and CDR2: WSHSY and SAAADI. The CDR3 is CASSESTGNGYTF. The CDR3 nucleotides are TGCGCCAGCAGTGAGTCGACCGGGAACGGCTACACCTTC.

V and J are TRBV2 and TRBJ2-2, with 8 positions matching TRBD2. Germline CDR1 reads SNHLY; CDR2 reads FYNNEI. V lost 3 bases and J lost 6; bases outside the gene matches: 6. The CDR3 extends over 15 amino acids. The CDR3 is CASSDGRGLAGELFF. CDR3 DNA: TGTGCCAGCAGTGACGGGAGGGGCCTAGCCGGGGAGCTGTTTTTT. The variable domain in full, with the rest retrieved from reference TRBV2 and TRBJ2-2, is EPEVTQTPSHQVTQMGQEVILRCVPISNHLYFYWYRQILGQKVEFLVSFYNNEISEKSEIFDDQFSVERPDGSNFTLKIRSTKLEDSAMYFCASSDGRGLAGELFFGEGSRLTVL.

This sequence joins TRBV9 and TRBJ2-2; weak D call: TRBD1 (5 bases). V lost 4 bases and J 2 bases, leaving 15 bases between the germline ends. CDR1 and CDR2 from the germline V gene are SGDLS and YYNGEE. This CDR3 has 16 amino acids. The CDR3 is CASSLNRQTNTGELFF. The CDR3 bases are TGTGCCAGCAGCCTCAACAGGCAGACTAACACCGGGGAGCTGTTTTTT.

The chain has TRBV11-1 and TRBJ1-2; D gene ambiguous. The germline gives CDR1 SGHAT, CDR2 FQDESV (reference sequence). There are 15 residues in the CDR3. Trimming took 4 bases from V and 5 from J, leaving 17 bases between them. The CDR3 spells CASSSGTRRGYGYTF. DNA of the CDR3: TGTGCCAGCAGCTCGGGAACTCGACGGGGATATGGCTACACCTTC.

This sequence joins TRBV6-6 and TRBJ1-5; tentatively, D is TRBD1 (6 bases). The CDR3 runs to 15 residues. The V and J ends lost 6 bases and 2 bases respectively, with 14 bases between them. The V gene's germline CDR1 is MNHNY and CDR2 SVGAGI (reference sequence). The CDR3 coding sequence is TGTGCCAGCAGCGCTACCCGGACAGGCAATCAGCCCCAGCATTTT. This translates into CASSATRTGNQPQHF.

V and J are TRBV29-1 and TRBJ2-7, with D uncertain. V lost 8 bases to trimming and J lost 0 bases, with 20 bases between them. Germline CDR1 is SQVTM and CDR2 is ANQGSEA. The CDR3 runs to 15 residues. In DNA, the CDR3 is TGCAGCCCACCCGATCCCGGCCCCCACTCCTACGAGCAGTACTTC. It is translated as CSPPDPGPHSYEQYF.

V usage is TRBV18 and J usage is TRBJ2-3; D tentatively fits TRBD1 or TRBD2 (5 bases each). Germline-derived CDR1 and CDR2 are KGHSH and LQKENI. This CDR3 is 16 amino acids long. V was trimmed by 2 bases and J by 4 bases, leaving 16 bases between them. CDR3 amino acids: CASSPNDPEGSDTQYF. Here the CDR3 DNA reads TGTGCCAGCTCACCAAATGACCCCGAGGGGTCAGATACGCAGTATTTT.

In this sample, this clone turned up once. The chain carries TRBV4-1 and TRBJ2-3; D not certain. Germline V gene data show CDR1 as MGHRA and CDR2 as YSYEKL. This CDR3 spans 14 amino acids. The V and J ends lost 1 base and 6 bases respectively, with 11 bases between them. CDR3 DNA sequence: TGCGCCAGCAGCCAAGTTTTGGGTCTCGATACGCAGTATTTT. It encodes CASSQVLGLDTQYF.

The chain is built from TRBV15 and TRBJ1-3, with TRBD1 matching over 7 bases. The CDR3 totals 16 residues. J gave up 6 bases and V 1 base, and 9 bases lay outside the gene matches. Germline V gene sequence: CDR1 LNHNV, CDR2 YYDKDF (reference sequence). CDR3 loop: CATSRGYSTGVNTIYF. CDR3 nucleotide sequence: TGTGCCACCAGCAGAGGGTACAGTACAGGGGTAAACACCATATATTTT.

In its sample, this clone was seen a few times. V gene TRBV4-1 combines with J gene TRBJ2-7, with D possibly being TRBD1 (5 bases). Germline loops: CDR1 MGHRA, CDR2 YSYEKL. V shed 3 bases and J shed 3 bases, with 12 bases lying between them. This CDR3 comprises 14 residues. For the CDR3, the DNA is TGCGCCAGCAGCCAGGCGTGGCAGGGCTACGAGCAGTACTTC. Protein: CASSQAWQGYEQYF.

This chain connects TRBV6-5 to TRBJ2-4; D gene uncertain. V was cut by 5 bases and J by 0 bases, with 11 bases left in between. Germline lookup yields CDR1 MNHEY and CDR2 SVGAGI. The CDR3 contains 15 residues. The DNA of the CDR3 is TGTGCCAGCAGTCCCCAGGAGTTAGCCAAAAACATTCAGTACTTC. Translated, it gives CASSPQELAKNIQYF.

The genes are TRBV6-5 and TRBJ2-5; 7 bases are shared with TRBD1. This CDR3 is 13 amino acids long. Trimming cost V 6 bases and J 2 bases; bases outside gene matches: 3. CDR1 and CDR2 from the germline V gene are MNHEY and SVGAGI. This CDR3 is CASRDRLQETQYF. CDR3 nucleotides: TGTGCCAGCAGGGACAGGCTTCAAGAGACCCAGTACTTC.

The chain is built from TRBV4-3 and TRBJ2-7; TRBD1 agrees at 7 bases. The CDR3 loop spans 16 amino acids. In germline, CDR1 is LGHNA, CDR2 YSLEER. Unmatched junction bases numbered 6, after V lost 0 bases and J lost 1 base. CDR3 protein: CASSQDLGTVSYEQYF. The CDR3 nucleotides are TGCGCCAGCAGCCAAGATTTAGGGACAGTATCCTACGAGCAGTACTTC.

The chain carries TRBV7-2 and TRBJ2-7; 12 bases are a match to TRBD2. J gave up 2 bases and V 0 bases, and 5 bases lay outside the gene matches. Germline assignment: CDR1 SGHTA and CDR2 FQGNSA. The CDR3 extends over 17 amino acids. The CDR3 region has the DNA TGTGCCAGCAGCTTAGCGTGGGGACTAGCGGGCACCTACGAGCAGTACTTC. Protein product: CASSLAWGLAGTYEQYF.

The J gene is TRBJ2-7, the V gene TRBV18; 11 nucleotides match TRBD2. Trimming removed 5 bases from V and 0 bases from J; junction bases left unmatched: 6. CDR1 and CDR2 (germline): KGHSH, LQKENI. The CDR3 consists of 16 residues. CDR3 residues: CASSRELAGASYEQYF. CDR3 coding DNA: TGTGCCAGCTCAAGGGAACTAGCGGGGGCCTCCTACGAGCAGTACTTC.

The chain is built from TRBV6-5 and TRBJ2-1; TRBD2 agrees at 11 bases. The CDR3 has 15 amino acids. Germline lookup yields CDR1 MNHEY and CDR2 SVGAGI. The V and J ends lost 6 bases and 4 bases, in that order; junction bases with no gene match: 5. The CDR3 loop reads CASSTLAGAYNEQFF. The CDR3 region has the DNA TGTGCCAGCAGCACACTAGCGGGGGCATACAATGAGCAGTTCTTC.